The T cell receptor (beta chain) described here comes from a study of T cell repertoires in cytomegalovirus infection. Study summary: Public TCR beta signatures indicated both CMV infection and matching HLA type. Regarding the study as a whole: In two of eight donors, the top clonotype was HLA-C-restricted CMV-specific.

TCRdb recomputed calls from the reads with MiXCR, one row per CDR3 protein. There are approximately 910,000 distinct CDR3 sequences in the sample; around 29% occur only once, and over 13% lies in the top ten. Worth noting for this clonotype: Its antigen is still unknown.

The clonotype originates from a human donor in good health (CMV status not recorded). Some clones in this sample may be carry-over from other donors' samples. The sample in question was cultured CD8+ T cells from PBMCs, obtained from culture after CMV antigen stimulation.

CDR3 nucleotide sequence: TGCGCCAGCAGCCATTCCTCAACTAATGAAAAACTGTTTTTT. Encoded protein: CASSHSSTNEKLFF. The genes are TRBV4-3 and TRBJ1-4; D not resolved. The V gene's germline CDR1 is LGHNA and CDR2 YSLEER. This CDR3 is built from 14 residues. The ends were cut back, 3 bases at V and 0 bases at J, with 5 bases in the middle.